Following are 13 T cell receptor beta chains from one sample sequenced in a study of blood T cells in healthy people across ages. The authors ran a second PCR of about 7 to 11 cycles using a sample-barcoded 5' primer and a J-beta primer mix. TCRdb re-analysed the 5' RACE reads in MiXCR, keeping a single row per CDR3 protein. The sample includes 600,000 or so distinct CDR3 sequences, 21% of them seen just once. Material: blood. These receptors all come from a man aged 70 or older in good health.

This chain links TRBV2 with TRBJ2-5, with a possible D match to TRBD2 (6 bases). Near its end, the DNA agrees better with TRBJ2-1, so the J call may be wrong. The CDR3 loop spans 12 amino acids. The germline CDR1 and CDR2 sequences are SNHLY and FYNNEI. This CDR3 reads CASSAGGDEQFF. CDR3 DNA sequence: TGTGCCAGCAGTGCAGGAGGGGATGAGCAGTTCTTC.

This chain links TRBV24-1 with TRBJ2-6; TRBD1 matches at 8 bases. The germline CDR1 and CDR2 sequences are KGHDR and SFDVKD. This CDR3 has 17 residues. The junction had 4 bases not matched to a gene; V was cut back by 4 bases and J by 0 bases. The CDR3 DNA reads as TGTGCCACCAGTGACGGACAGGGATACTCTGGGGCCAACGTCCTGACTTTC. Protein product: CATSDGQGYSGANVLTF.

In DNA, the CDR3 is TGCGCCAGCAGCTTTGGGGACAGGGGGGCCGCAGATACGCAGTATTTT. Amino acid sequence: CASSFGDRGAADTQYF. J is TRBJ2-3 and V is TRBV5-1, with 11 bases matching TRBD1. Losses at the gene ends were 2 bases for V and 4 bases for J; bases not matched to a gene: 6. The V gene's germline CDR1 is SGHRS and CDR2 YFSETQ. The CDR3 extends over 16 amino acids. Drawing the rest from reference TRBV5-1 and TRBJ2-3, the complete variable domain is KAGVTQTPRYLIKTRGQQVTLSCSPISGHRSVSWYQQTPGQGLQFLFEYFSETQRNKGNFPGRFSGRQFSNSRSEMNVSTLELGDSALYLCASSFGDRGAADTQYFGPGTRLTVL.

This clonotype was seen ten or more times. The chain has TRBV18 and TRBJ1-2, with 8 bases identical to TRBD1. The CDR3 runs 13 residues. Germline CDR1 is KGHSH and CDR2 is LQKENI. V shed 8 bases and J 5 bases; nucleotides not matched to a gene: 7. CDR3 DNA sequence: TGTGCCAGCAGCCCTGACAGGGGATATGGCTACACCTTC. As protein: CASSPDRGYGYTF.

In its sample, this clonotype was seen a few times. The V call is TRBV7-9, the J call TRBJ2-5; 9 nucleotides align to TRBD1. The germline CDR1 and CDR2 sequences are SEHNR and FQNEAQ (reference sequence). The CDR3 extends over 14 amino acids. V was clipped by 3 bases and J by 4 bases; unmatched bases: 3. CDR3 sequence reads: CASSLGDRAETQYF. Here the CDR3 DNA reads TGTGCCAGCAGCTTGGGGGACAGGGCAGAGACCCAGTACTTC.

This clonotype was observed many times. The genes are TRBV27 and TRBJ2-1; 7 bases are a match to TRBD2. Germline values: CDR1 MNHEY, CDR2 SMNVEV (reference sequence). The V gene end was trimmed by 2 bases and the J gene end by 3 bases; junction bases not matched to a gene: 4. The CDR3 length is 15 residues. CDR3 amino acids: CASSLDTSDYNEQFF. The CDR3 region has the DNA TGTGCCAGCAGTTTAGACACTAGCGACTACAATGAGCAGTTCTTC.

Ten or more counts support this clonotype. The V call is TRBV6-2 or TRBV6-3, the J call TRBJ2-1; 8 nucleotides match TRBD2. V dropped 4 bases and J dropped 10; count of bases not matched to a gene: 12. Germline CDR1 reads MNHEY; CDR2 reads SVGEGT. The CDR3 totals 15 residues. The CDR3 loop reads CASSSLSGGGLEQFF. The CDR3 DNA reads as TGTGCCAGCAGTTCGCTTTCGGGAGGGGGGTTGGAGCAGTTCTTC.

The chain is built from TRBV6-5 and TRBJ1-1, with D maybe TRBD1 (5 bases). The V gene lost 2 bases and the J gene lost 7 bases, with 17 bases spanning the gap. CDR3 length: 15 amino acids. Looked up from germline, CDR1 is MNHEY and CDR2 is SVGAGI. CDR3 sequence (DNA): TGTGCCAGCAGTTACCACCGGGGAGGGGAGGGTGAAGCTTTCTTT. It encodes CASSYHRGGEGEAFF.

This clonotype showed up just a few times. V and J are TRBV5-1 and TRBJ2-5, with D hard to call. The closer fit of TRBJ2-7 to the DNA end suggests the J call may be wrong. Germline V lookup: CDR1 SGHRS, CDR2 YFSETQ. The CDR3 covers 13 residues. The CDR3 DNA reads as TGCGCCAGCTCCGATACAGCAGCCTACGAGCAGTACTTC. Translation gives CASSDTAAYEQYF.

The chain recombines TRBV6-5 with TRBJ1-6; TRBD1 matches at 7 bases. J gave up 5 bases and V 8 bases, and 3 bases lay outside the gene matches. CDR1 is MNHEY, CDR2 SVGAGI, per germline. The CDR3 spans 13 residues. CDR3 region: CASRTGDNSPLHF. The DNA for the CDR3 is TGTGCCAGCCGTACAGGGGATAATTCACCCCTCCACTTT.

The CDR3 region has the DNA TGTGCCAGTAGTAGCGCTAGCGGGAGGAGAGAGACCCAGTACTTC. Translation gives CASSSASGRRETQYF. V and J are TRBV19 and TRBJ2-5, with TRBD2 matching 11 bases. The CDR3 length is 15 residues. CDR1 and CDR2 from the germline V gene are LNHDA and SQIVND (reference sequence). Trimming removed 4 bases from V and 4 bases from J; junction bases left unmatched: 5.

Here the CDR3 reads CASSSGTVRREQYF. The CDR3 coding sequence is TGTGCCAGCAGCTCCGGGACAGTCAGACGCGAGCAGTACTTC. V is TRBV28 and J is TRBJ2-7; the match to TRBD1 covers 7 bases. The CDR3 has 14 amino acids. Germline CDR1 reads MDHEN; CDR2 reads SYDVKM. After removal of 6 bases from V and 6 bases from J, the junction contained 11 bases not matched to a gene.

This chain joins TRBV18 and TRBJ2-1; 9 positions match TRBD1. The CDR3 consists of 16 residues. The trim removed 3 bases at V and 4 bases at J, leaving 7 bases unmatched. Germline V lookup: CDR1 KGHSH, CDR2 LQKENI. The CDR3 DNA reads as TGTGCCAGCTCACCGGCCGGGACAGGGTCTTACAATGAGCAGTTCTTC. Its protein product is CASSPAGTGSYNEQFF.